A selection of T cell receptor beta chains follows, all from one sample in a study of CD8+CD57+ T cells in acquired aplastic anemia. TCRdb re-derived calls from the reads in MiXCR, one entry per CDR3 protein. This table has fewer than 250,000 distinct CDR3 sequences, roughly 53% appearing once. The sample consisted of sorted CD4+, CD8+, or CD8+CD57+ T cells (not recorded which) from PBMCs. The receptors shown here come from a human donor with aplastic anemia. CDR3s leave out the opening cysteine and the closing phenylalanine or tryptophan. For some rows the clone size is stated as once, few or many, or as a class when expanded; others skip it.

clone_size: NA
v_call: TRBV29-1
cdr3_aa: SAADSYNEQF

clone_size: once
v_call: TRBV20-1
cdr3_aa: SARQAGTQY

clone_size: NA
v_call: TRBV7-3
cdr3_aa: ASSATTATNTGELF

clone_size: many
v_call: TRBV20-1
cdr3_aa: SARTSGTGGLIQPQH

clone_size: NA
v_call: TRBV29-1
cdr3_aa: SVSGGANEQF

clone_size: once
v_call: TRBV29-1
cdr3_aa: SVRGGSGNGYT

clone_size: many
v_call: TRBV6-5
cdr3_aa: ASRREETQY

clone_size: NA
v_call: TRBV7-3
cdr3_aa: ASSLDRVGYEQY

clone_size: many
v_call: TRBV5-1
cdr3_aa: ASSSFPIQDWTV

clone_size: NA
v_call: TRBV9
cdr3_aa: ASSPTTGSTDTQY

clone_size: many
v_call: TRBV11-2
cdr3_aa: ASSLVGGYEQY

clone_size: NA
v_call: TRBV7-8
cdr3_aa: ASSPRLDGNSPLH

clone_size: many
v_call: TRBV20-1
cdr3_aa: SASGGFAPTDTQY

clone_size: NA
v_call: TRBV20-1
cdr3_aa: SARRGATDTQY

clone_size: many
v_call: TRBV12-3/TRBV12-4
cdr3_aa: ASSPGSDNEQF

clone_size: NA
v_call: TRBV15
cdr3_aa: ATSSPYGTGRGGSYEQY

clone_size: NA
v_call: TRBV9
cdr3_aa: ASSVGPWASGGSRIPYEQY

clone_size: few
v_call: TRBV18
cdr3_aa: ASSTYRGTQETQY

clone_size: many
v_call: TRBV7-9
cdr3_aa: ASSSGGGRGKYTQY

clone_size: NA
v_call: TRBV24-1
cdr3_aa: ATSGRKPETQY

clone_size: NA
v_call: TRBV12-3/TRBV12-4
cdr3_aa: ASSSRGRDQPQY

clone_size: NA
v_call: TRBV9
cdr3_aa: ASSSSHGLGQPQH

clone_size: NA
v_call: TRBV10-1
cdr3_aa: ASSEYRAGELF

clone_size: once
v_call: TRBV7-9
cdr3_aa: ASSLGATRELF

clone_size: NA
v_call: TRBV19
cdr3_aa: ASSTQAANNSPLH

clone_size: NA
v_call: TRBV5-1
cdr3_aa: ASSLAVQDNEKLF

clone_size: NA
v_call: TRBV27
cdr3_aa: ASSANTGGNQPQH

clone_size: NA
v_call: TRBV20-1
cdr3_aa: TYVQPIQETQY

clone_size: many
v_call: TRBV7-9
cdr3_aa: ASSLESGYT

clone_size: NA
v_call: TRBV6-5
cdr3_aa: ASSQGPAIYEQY

clone_size: NA
v_call: TRBV20-1
cdr3_aa: SAASGGISYEQY

clone_size: NA
v_call: TRBV9
cdr3_aa: ASSVGSDNSPLH

clone_size: many
v_call: TRBV19
cdr3_aa: ASSVGQHTEAF

clone_size: many
v_call: TRBV10-3
cdr3_aa: AIGGSRSTDTQY

clone_size: NA
v_call: TRBV2
cdr3_aa: ASSDRTGGGYGYT

clone_size: many
v_call: TRBV11-3
cdr3_aa: ASSLKVGTGDYEQY

clone_size: NA
v_call: TRBV2
cdr3_aa: ASSEGPHSGGLF

clone_size: NA
v_call: TRBV7-6
cdr3_aa: ASSSRGAGQYYGYT

clone_size: many
v_call: TRBV5-8
cdr3_aa: ASSPTREAGGYEQY

clone_size: many
v_call: TRBV6-5
cdr3_aa: ASSYVQGNYEQY

clone_size: NA
v_call: TRBV6-5
cdr3_aa: ASSYGADSYEQY

clone_size: many
v_call: TRBV12-3/TRBV12-4
cdr3_aa: ASSLTTGFGNSPLH

clone_size: many
v_call: TRBV3-1
cdr3_aa: ASSQNRQGDGYT

clone_size: NA
v_call: TRBV10-1
cdr3_aa: ASSEIQGGEAF

clone_size: NA
v_call: TRBV20-1
cdr3_aa: SVQTGGNQPQH

clone_size: many
v_call: TRBV19
cdr3_aa: ASSVYSYTEAF

clone_size: many
v_call: TRBV5-6
cdr3_aa: ASSLDLNTGELF

clone_size: NA
v_call: TRBV11-2
cdr3_aa: ASSQTSYYEQY

clone_size: NA
v_call: TRBV15
cdr3_aa: ATSREGETQY

clone_size: NA
v_call: TRBV7-2
cdr3_aa: ASSLDVRNSGNTMY

clone_size: few
v_call: TRBV15
cdr3_aa: ATSSEYPGQTYEQY

clone_size: many
v_call: TRBV13
cdr3_aa: ASSPNGRYNEQF

clone_size: NA
v_call: TRBV20-1
cdr3_aa: SARDRDRGYYGEQY

clone_size: few
v_call: TRBV28
cdr3_aa: ASSGDNTPPTNEKLF

clone_size: NA
v_call: TRBV10-3
cdr3_aa: AISESRADTQY